The 15 T cell receptor beta chains presented below share a single source sample, sequenced in a study of cytomegalovirus exposure and HLA in healthy donors. The PCR had 60 Vbeta and 13 Jbeta primers. Clones were sequenced by immunoSEQ multiplex PCR, and TCRdb holds only the in-frame ones, with some missing. This table holds roughly 100,000 clones, around 83% found once. The sequenced material came from PBMCs. These receptors all stem from a female donor in good health and CMV-seropositive.

The chain recombines TRBV6-5 with TRBJ1-2; TRBD1 agrees at 9 bases. CDR1 and CDR2 from the germline V gene are MNHEY and SVGAGI. The V segment lost 0 bases and the J segment 4 bases; nucleotides outside the gene matches: 6. The CDR3 spans 16 residues. CDR3 loop: CASSYSPRTGVYGYTF. The CDR3 region has the DNA TGTGCCAGCAGTTACTCGCCCAGGACAGGGGTCTATGGCTACACCTTC.

This clone was counted once. CDR3 residues: CASSQDVPSGTDTQYF. CDR3 nucleotides: TGTGCCAGCAGCCAAGATGTGCCTAGCGGGACAGATACGCAGTATTTT. The rearrangement joins TRBV4-2 to TRBJ2-3; 8 bases match TRBD2. The CDR3 has 16 amino acids. Per germline, CDR1 LGHNA and CDR2 YNFKEQ. The trim removed 0 bases at V and 3 bases at J, leaving 5 bases unmatched.

The chain has TRBV13 and TRBJ2-5; D might be TRBD1 (5 bases). The CDR3 covers 13 residues. CDR1 is PRHDT, CDR2 FYEKMQ, per germline (reference sequence). Trimming removed 2 bases at V and 1 base at J, with 5 bases between. Written as DNA, the CDR3 is TGTGCCAGCAGCTTAAGGGGCCAAGAGACCCAGTACTTC. Its translation is CASSLRGQETQYF.

Only a few counts were recorded for this clone. The chain has TRBV4-1 and TRBJ2-3; 8 nucleotides align to TRBD2. This CDR3 spans 17 amino acids. The V segment lost 3 bases and the J segment 3 bases; nucleotides outside the gene matches: 11. Per germline, CDR1 MGHRA and CDR2 YSYEKL. CDR3 amino acids: CASSHQRMTSVTDTQYF. The CDR3 bases are TGCGCCAGCAGCCACCAGCGAATGACTAGCGTTACAGATACGCAGTATTTT.

This clone was counted once. The chain couples TRBV7-9 to TRBJ1-2; TRBD1 matches 11 bases. Germline CDR1 and CDR2: SEHNR and FQNEAQ (reference sequence). The CDR3 is 13 amino acids. V lost 3 bases and J lost 7; bases outside the gene matches: 1. This chain's CDR3 is CASSLGQGGGYTF. CDR3 sequence (DNA): TGTGCCAGCAGCTTGGGACAGGGGGGTGGCTACACCTTC.

This chain uses TRBV7-9 with TRBJ2-7, with 7 bases lining up with TRBD2. J was trimmed by 5 bases and V by 5 bases; bases with no gene match: 9. Germline lookup yields CDR1 SEHNR and CDR2 FQNEAQ (reference sequence). The CDR3 covers 14 residues. The chain's CDR3 is CASSVGLGGNEQYF. The DNA for the CDR3 is TGTGCCAGCAGCGTCGGACTAGGCGGGAACGAGCAGTACTTC. Combining the CDR3 with reference TRBV7-9 and TRBJ2-7 gives the whole variable domain DTGVSQNPRHKITKRGQNVTFRCDPISEHNRLYWYRQTLGQGPEFLTYFQNEAQLEKSRLLSDRFSAERPKGSFSTLEIQRTEQGDSAMYLCASSVGLGGNEQYFGPGTRLTVT.

This clone was detected a few times. Additional DNA sequences in this sample encode the identical CDR3. The rearrangement joins TRBV29-1 to TRBJ1-2; maybe TRBD1 (6 bases). The V gene lost 5 bases and the J gene lost 8 bases, with 24 bases spanning the gap. Looked up from germline, CDR1 is SQVTM and CDR2 is ANQGSEA. This CDR3 is 15 amino acids long. The DNA for the CDR3 is TGCAGCGTTCCTTTAAGACCGACAGGTACTGAAGGCTACACCTTC. This encodes CSVPLRPTGTEGYTF. The full variable domain, its missing parts supplied by reference TRBV29-1 and TRBJ1-2, is SAVISQKPSRDICQRGTSLTIQCQVDSQVTMMFWYRQQPGQSLTLIATANQGSEATYESGFVIDKFPISRPNLTFSTLTVSNMSPEDSSIYLCSVPLRPTGTEGYTFGSGTRLTVV.

The chain couples TRBV10-3 to TRBJ1-1, with TRBD1 matching 7 bases. V was pared by 3 bases and J by 2 bases, with 12 bases of the junction left unmatched. The CDR3 spans 17 residues. The germline V gene encodes CDR1 ENHRY and CDR2 SYGVKD. CDR3 sequence (DNA): TGTGCCATCAGTGATTCCCGATACGACAGGGCAAACACTGAAGCTTTCTTT. Translating it yields CAISDSRYDRANTEAFF.

This rearrangement joins TRBV9 to TRBJ2-7; no firm D call. Germline CDR1 SGDLS, CDR2 YYNGEE. Trimming took off 0 bases at V and 0 bases at J, with 10 bases between the two ends. This CDR3 contains 15 residues. The CDR3 DNA follows: TGTGCCAGCAGCGTAGGTGCAGGCCTCTCCTACGAGCAGTACTTC. Its protein is CASSVGAGLSYEQYF.

The rearrangement uses TRBV5-6 and TRBJ2-1; D is uncertain. The CDR3 extends over 14 amino acids. V lost 5 bases and J lost 2, with 11 bases in between. Germline assignment: CDR1 SGHDT and CDR2 YYEEEE. The CDR3 loop reads CASRKSSAYNEQFF. The CDR3 DNA follows: TGTGCCAGCAGGAAGTCGTCGGCCTACAATGAGCAGTTCTTC.

This rearrangement joins TRBV4-1 to TRBJ2-3, with D unresolved. The germline V gene has CDR1 MGHRA and CDR2 YSYEKL. The CDR3 runs to 15 residues. V was clipped by 0 bases and J by 9 bases, with 16 bases between them. For the CDR3, the DNA is TGCGCCAGCAGCCAAGAAAGAGAGAAATCAGGCACGCAGTATTTT. Its translation is CASSQEREKSGTQYF.

This clone was seen just once. CDR3 sequence: CASSEVQGEWEFF. CDR3 sequence (DNA): TGTGCCAGCAGTGAAGTACAGGGGGAGTGGGAGTTCTTC. The chain joins TRBV6-1 to TRBJ2-1, with TRBD1 matching 8 bases. CDR1 MNHNS and CDR2 SASEGT come from the germline V gene. The CDR3 covers 13 residues. V was pared by 1 base and J by 14 bases, with 7 bases of the junction left unmatched.

The genes are TRBV7-9 and TRBJ1-1, with TRBD1 matching over 9 bases. CDR1 is SEHNR and CDR2 is FQNEAQ in the germline V gene (reference sequence). The CDR3 is 14 residues long. V trimming: 3 bases; J trimming: 5 bases; junction bases outside the gene matches: 4. The CDR3 nucleotides read TGTGCCAGCAGCTTCACAGGGGGCGGGACTGAAGCTTTCTTT. It codes for CASSFTGGGTEAFF.

The chain employs TRBV4-2 and TRBJ1-3; the D gene is possibly TRBD1 (6 bases). V shed 3 bases and J shed 4 bases, with 10 bases lying between them. The length of the CDR3 is 14 residues. Looked up from germline, CDR1 is LGHNA and CDR2 is YNFKEQ. In DNA form, the CDR3 reads TGTGCCAGCAGCCAGGGAGGGACAGGAAACACCATATATTTT. As protein: CASSQGGTGNTIYF.

This clone has only a few counts. The rearrangement uses TRBV9 and TRBJ2-7; D is perhaps TRBD2 (5 bases). CDR1 is SGDLS, CDR2 YYNGEE, per germline. There are 14 residues in the CDR3. The V gene lost 1 base and the J gene lost 5 bases, with 13 bases spanning the gap. CDR3 DNA: TGTGCCAGCAGCGTACGATGGGAGACCCACGAGCAGTACTTC. The encoded protein is CASSVRWETHEQYF.